The sequence of this T cell receptor beta chain was determined in a study of control samples from healthy donors and cancer patients. The CDR3 is made up of 13 amino acids. CDR1 and CDR2 from the germline V gene are SEHNR and FQNEAQ (reference sequence). V was clipped by 3 bases and J by 6 bases, with 11 bases between them. Repertoires were generated with immunoSEQ multiplex PCR, while TCRdb's copy carries only in-frame clones and drops some. This sample has about 270,000 clones, with more than 65% found just once. The rearrangement joins TRBV7-9 to TRBJ1-1; a possible D gene is TRBD1 (6 bases). The source is a woman between 55 and 75 years old with lung cancer. Sequencing was carried out using PBMCs. CDR3 DNA: TGTGCCAGCAGCTTCACTACAGGGCCTGAAGCTTTCTTT. This gives the protein CASSFTTGPEAFF.